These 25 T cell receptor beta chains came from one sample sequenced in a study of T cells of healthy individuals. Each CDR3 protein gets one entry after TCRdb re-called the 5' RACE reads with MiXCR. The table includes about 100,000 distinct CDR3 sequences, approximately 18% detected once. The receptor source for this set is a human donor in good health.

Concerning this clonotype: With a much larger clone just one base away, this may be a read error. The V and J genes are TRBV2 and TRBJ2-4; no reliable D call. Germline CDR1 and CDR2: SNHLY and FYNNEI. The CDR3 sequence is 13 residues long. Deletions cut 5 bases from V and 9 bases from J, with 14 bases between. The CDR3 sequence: CASSPGPGGIQYF. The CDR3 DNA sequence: TGTGCCAGCAGTCCTGGACCCGGCGGCATTCAGTACTTC. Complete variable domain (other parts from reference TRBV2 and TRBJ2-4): EPEVTQTPSHQVTQMGQEVILRCVPISNHLYFYWYRQILGQKVEFLVSFYNNEISEKSEIFDDQFSVERPDGSNFTLKIRSTKLEDSAMYFCASSPGPGGIQYFGAGTRLSVL.

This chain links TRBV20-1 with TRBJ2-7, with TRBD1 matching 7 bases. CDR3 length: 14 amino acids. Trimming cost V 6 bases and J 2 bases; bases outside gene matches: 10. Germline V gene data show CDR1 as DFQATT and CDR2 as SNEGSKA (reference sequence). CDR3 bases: TGCAGTGCACCAGACAGGGACGGAACCTACGAGCAGTACTTC. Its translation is CSAPDRDGTYEQYF.

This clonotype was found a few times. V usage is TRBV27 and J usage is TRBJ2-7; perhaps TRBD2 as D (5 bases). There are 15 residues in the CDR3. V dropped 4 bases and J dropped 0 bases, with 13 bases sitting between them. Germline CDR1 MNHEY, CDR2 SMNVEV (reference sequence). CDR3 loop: CASSSRTGSSYEQYF. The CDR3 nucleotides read TGTGCCAGCAGTTCCCGGACTGGAAGCTCCTACGAGCAGTACTTC.

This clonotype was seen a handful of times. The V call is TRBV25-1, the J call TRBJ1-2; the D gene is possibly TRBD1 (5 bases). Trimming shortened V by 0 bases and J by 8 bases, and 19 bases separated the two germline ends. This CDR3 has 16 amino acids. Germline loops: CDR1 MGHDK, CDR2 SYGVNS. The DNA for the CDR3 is TGTGCCAGCAGTGAATATCGGGTCGGGGGATTGGGCGGCTACACCTTC. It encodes CASSEYRVGGLGGYTF.

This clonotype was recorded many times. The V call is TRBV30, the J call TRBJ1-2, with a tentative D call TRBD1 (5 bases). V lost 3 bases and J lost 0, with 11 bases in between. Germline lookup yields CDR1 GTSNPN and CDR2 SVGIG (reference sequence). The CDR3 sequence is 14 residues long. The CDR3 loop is CAWRLRGPNYGYTF. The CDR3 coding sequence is TGTGCCTGGAGGTTGAGGGGTCCTAACTATGGCTACACCTTC.

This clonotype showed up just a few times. The CDR3 region is CASSWGELAEAFF. The DNA for the CDR3 is TGTGCCAGCAGCTGGGGGGAACTGGCTGAAGCTTTCTTT. This chain links TRBV11-1 with TRBJ1-1; D is possibly TRBD1 (5 bases). Germline V gene lookup returns CDR1 SGHAT and CDR2 FQDESV (reference sequence). This CDR3 has 13 residues. Trimming stripped 4 bases from V and 6 bases from J, with 12 bases between.

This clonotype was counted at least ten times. The CDR3 loop reads CASSLRDRGTEAFF. The CDR3 DNA sequence: TGTGCCAGCTCACTCCGGGACAGGGGGACTGAAGCTTTCTTT. J is TRBJ1-1 and V is TRBV18; 11 nucleotides line up with TRBD1. V lost 4 bases to trimming and J lost 5 bases; unmatched junction nucleotides: 3. Germline V lookup: CDR1 KGHSH, CDR2 LQKENI. There are 14 residues in the CDR3.

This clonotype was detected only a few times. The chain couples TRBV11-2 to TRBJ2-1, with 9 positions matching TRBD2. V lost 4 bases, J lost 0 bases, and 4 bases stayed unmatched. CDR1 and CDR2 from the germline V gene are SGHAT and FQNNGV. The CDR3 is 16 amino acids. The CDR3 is CASSSLAGSSYNEQFF. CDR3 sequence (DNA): TGTGCCAGCAGCTCTCTAGCGGGGAGCTCCTACAATGAGCAGTTCTTC. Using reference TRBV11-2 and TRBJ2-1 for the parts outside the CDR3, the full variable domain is EAGVAQSPRYKIIEKRQSVAFWCNPISGHATLYWYQQILGQGPKLLIQFQNNGVVDDSQLPKDRFSAERLKGVDSTLKIQPAKLEDSAVYLCASSSLAGSSYNEQFFGPGTRLTVL.

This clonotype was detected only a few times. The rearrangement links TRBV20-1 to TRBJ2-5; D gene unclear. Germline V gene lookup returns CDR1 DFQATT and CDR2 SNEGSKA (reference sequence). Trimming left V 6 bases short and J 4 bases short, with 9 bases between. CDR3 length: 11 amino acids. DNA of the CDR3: TGCAGTGCCGCCCCGCGAGAGACCCAGTACTTC. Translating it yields CSAAPRETQYF.

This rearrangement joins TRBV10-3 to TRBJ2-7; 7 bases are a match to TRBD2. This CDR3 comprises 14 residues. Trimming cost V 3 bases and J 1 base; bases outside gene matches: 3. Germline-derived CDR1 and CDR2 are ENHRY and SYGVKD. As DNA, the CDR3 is TGTGCCATCAGTGAATCACTAGCGTCCTACGAGCAGTACTTC. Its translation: CAISESLASYEQYF.

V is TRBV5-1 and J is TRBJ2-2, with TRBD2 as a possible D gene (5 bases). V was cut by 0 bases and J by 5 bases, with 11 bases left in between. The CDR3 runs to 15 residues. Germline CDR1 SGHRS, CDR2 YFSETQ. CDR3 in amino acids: CASSLAPPGTGELFF. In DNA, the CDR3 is TGCGCCAGCAGCTTGGCCCCTCCGGGGACCGGGGAGCTGTTTTTT.

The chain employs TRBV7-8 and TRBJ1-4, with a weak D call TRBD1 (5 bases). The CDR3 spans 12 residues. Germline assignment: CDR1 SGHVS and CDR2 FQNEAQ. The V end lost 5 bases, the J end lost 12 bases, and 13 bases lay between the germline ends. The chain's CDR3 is CASSPKVGQLFF. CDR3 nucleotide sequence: TGTGCCAGCAGCCCTAAAGTGGGGCAACTGTTTTTT. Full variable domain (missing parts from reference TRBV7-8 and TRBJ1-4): GAGVSQSPRYKVAKRGQDVALRCDPISGHVSLFWYQQALGQGPEFLTYFQNEAQLDKSGLPSDRFFAERPEGSVSTLKIQRTQQEDSAVYLCASSPKVGQLFFGSGTQLSVL.

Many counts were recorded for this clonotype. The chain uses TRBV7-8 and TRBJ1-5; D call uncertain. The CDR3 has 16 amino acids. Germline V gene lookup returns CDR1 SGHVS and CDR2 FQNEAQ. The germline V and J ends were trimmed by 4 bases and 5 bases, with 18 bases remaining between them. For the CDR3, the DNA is TGTGCCAGCAGCTCTATGAGGGCCTTTCCGGATCAGCCCCAGCATTTT. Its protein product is CASSSMRAFPDQPQHF.

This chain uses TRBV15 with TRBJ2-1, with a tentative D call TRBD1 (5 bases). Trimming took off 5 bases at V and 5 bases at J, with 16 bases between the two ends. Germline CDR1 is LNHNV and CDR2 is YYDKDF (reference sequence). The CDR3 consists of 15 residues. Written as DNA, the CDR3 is TGTGCCACCAGCCTAGGAGACAGAGAAAACAATGAGCAGTTCTTC. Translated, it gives CATSLGDRENNEQFF.

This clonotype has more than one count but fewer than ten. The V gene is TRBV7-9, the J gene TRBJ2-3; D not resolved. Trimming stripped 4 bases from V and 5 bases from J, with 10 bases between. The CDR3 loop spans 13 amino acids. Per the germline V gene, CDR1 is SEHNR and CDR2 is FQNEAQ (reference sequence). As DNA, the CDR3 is TGTGCCAGCAGCTCTGGGGTCGTAGATACGCAGTATTTT. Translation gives CASSSGVVDTQYF. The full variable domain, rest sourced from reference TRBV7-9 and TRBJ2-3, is DTGVSQNPRHKITKRGQNVTFRCDPISEHNRLYWYRQTLGQGPEFLTYFQNEAQLEKSRLLSDRFSAERPKGSFSTLEIQRTEQGDSAMYLCASSSGVVDTQYFGPGTRLTVL.

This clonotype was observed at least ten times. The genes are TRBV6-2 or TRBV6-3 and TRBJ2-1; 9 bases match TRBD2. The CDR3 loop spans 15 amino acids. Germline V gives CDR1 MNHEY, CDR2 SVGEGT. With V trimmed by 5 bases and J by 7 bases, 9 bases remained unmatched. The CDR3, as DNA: TGTGCCAGCAGTCTCCGACTAGCGGCTCGGAATGAGCAGTTCTTC. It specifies CASSLRLAARNEQFF.

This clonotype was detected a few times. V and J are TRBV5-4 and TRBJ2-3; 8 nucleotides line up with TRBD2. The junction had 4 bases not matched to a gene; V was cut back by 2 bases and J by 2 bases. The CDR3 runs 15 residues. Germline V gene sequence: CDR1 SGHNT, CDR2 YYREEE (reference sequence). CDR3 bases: TGTGCCAGCAGCTTTAGCGGGGAGTACACAGATACGCAGTATTTT. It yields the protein CASSFSGEYTDTQYF.

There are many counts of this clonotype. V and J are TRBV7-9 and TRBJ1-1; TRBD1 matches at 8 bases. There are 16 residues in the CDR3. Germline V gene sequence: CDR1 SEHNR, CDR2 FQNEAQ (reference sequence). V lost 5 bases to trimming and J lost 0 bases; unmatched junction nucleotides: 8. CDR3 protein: CASSTRDRTMNTEAFF. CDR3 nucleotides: TGTGCCAGCAGCACGCGGGACAGGACGATGAACACTGAAGCTTTCTTT.

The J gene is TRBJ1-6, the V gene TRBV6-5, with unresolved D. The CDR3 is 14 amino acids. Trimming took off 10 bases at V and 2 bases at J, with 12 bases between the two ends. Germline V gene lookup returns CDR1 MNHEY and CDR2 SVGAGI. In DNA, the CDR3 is TGTGCCACCAACACCGGGGCCTATAATTCACCCCTCCACTTT. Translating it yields CATNTGAYNSPLHF.

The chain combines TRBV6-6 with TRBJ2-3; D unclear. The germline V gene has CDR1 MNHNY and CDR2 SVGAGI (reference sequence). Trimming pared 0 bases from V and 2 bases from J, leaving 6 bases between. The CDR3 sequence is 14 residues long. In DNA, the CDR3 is TGTGCCAGCAGTTACTCTACGGCCACAGATACGCAGTATTTT. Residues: CASSYSTATDTQYF.

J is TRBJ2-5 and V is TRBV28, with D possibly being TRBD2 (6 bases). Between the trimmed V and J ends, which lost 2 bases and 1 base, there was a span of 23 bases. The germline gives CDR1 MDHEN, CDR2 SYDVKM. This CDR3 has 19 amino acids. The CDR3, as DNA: TGTGCCAGCAGTTTACCTCCTTCGGGAGCCCCTATTCTCCAAGAGACCCAGTACTTC. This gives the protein CASSLPPSGAPILQETQYF.

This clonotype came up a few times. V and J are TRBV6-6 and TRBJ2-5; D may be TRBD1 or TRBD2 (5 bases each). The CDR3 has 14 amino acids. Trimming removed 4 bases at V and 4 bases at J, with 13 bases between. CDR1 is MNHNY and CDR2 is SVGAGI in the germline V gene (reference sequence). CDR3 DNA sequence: TGTGCCAGCAGTTCGGGCCGGGGACGAGAGACCCAGTACTTC. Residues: CASSSGRGRETQYF.

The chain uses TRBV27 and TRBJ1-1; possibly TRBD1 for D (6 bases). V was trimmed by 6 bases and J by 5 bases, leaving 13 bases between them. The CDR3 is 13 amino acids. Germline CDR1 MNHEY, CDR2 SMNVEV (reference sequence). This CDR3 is CASRPDSETEAFF. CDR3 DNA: TGTGCCAGCAGACCGGACAGTGAGACTGAAGCTTTCTTT.

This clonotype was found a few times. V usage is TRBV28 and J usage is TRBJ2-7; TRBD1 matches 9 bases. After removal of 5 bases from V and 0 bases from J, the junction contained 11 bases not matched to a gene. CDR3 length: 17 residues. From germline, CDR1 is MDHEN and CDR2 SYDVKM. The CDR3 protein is CASSLRDGQGSSYEQYF. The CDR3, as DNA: TGTGCCAGCAGTCTCCGAGACGGACAGGGGAGCTCCTACGAGCAGTACTTC.

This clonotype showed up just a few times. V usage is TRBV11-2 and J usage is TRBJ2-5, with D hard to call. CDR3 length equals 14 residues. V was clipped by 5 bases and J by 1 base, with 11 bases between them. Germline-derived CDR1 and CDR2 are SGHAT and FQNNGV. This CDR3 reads CASSRGVGQETQYF. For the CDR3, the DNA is TGTGCCAGCAGCAGAGGAGTAGGCCAAGAGACCCAGTACTTC.